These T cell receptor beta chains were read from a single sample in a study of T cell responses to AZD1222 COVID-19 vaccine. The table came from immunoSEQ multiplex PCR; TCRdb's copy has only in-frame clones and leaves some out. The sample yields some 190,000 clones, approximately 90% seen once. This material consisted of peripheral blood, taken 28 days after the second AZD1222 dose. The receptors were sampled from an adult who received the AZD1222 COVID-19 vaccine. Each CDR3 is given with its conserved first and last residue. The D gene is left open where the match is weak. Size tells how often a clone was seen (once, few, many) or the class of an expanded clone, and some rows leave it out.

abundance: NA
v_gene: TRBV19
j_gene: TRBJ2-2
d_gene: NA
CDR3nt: TGTGCCAGTAAAGACGAACCTCGGTCACCCGGGGAGCTGTTTTTT
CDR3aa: CASKDEPRSPGELFF

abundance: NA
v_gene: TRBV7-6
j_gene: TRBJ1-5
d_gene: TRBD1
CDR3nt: TGTGCCAGCAGCCTCCACACAGGGGAAAGTTTTCAGCCCCAGCATTTT
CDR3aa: CASSLHTGESFQPQHF

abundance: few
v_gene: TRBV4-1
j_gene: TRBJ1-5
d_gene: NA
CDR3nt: TGCGCCAGCAGTTCCCAGTGGAGTGGCAATCAGCCCCAGCATTTT
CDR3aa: CASSSQWSGNQPQHF

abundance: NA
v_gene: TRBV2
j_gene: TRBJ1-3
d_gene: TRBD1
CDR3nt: TGTGCCAGCTCCTTCGACAGGGGGCATGGAAACACCATATATTTT
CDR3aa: CASSFDRGHGNTIYF

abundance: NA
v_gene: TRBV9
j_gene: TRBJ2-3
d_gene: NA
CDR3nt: TGTGCCAGCAGCGCTGGTGCTGGGCCTTTCACAGATACGCAGTATTTT
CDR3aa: CASSAGAGPFTDTQYF

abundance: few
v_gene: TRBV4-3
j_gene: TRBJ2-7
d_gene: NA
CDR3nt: TGCGCCAGCAGCCAAGAGAAGGACGGGCGAAAGACAGCCTCTAGCGAGCAGTACTTC
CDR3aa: CASSQEKDGRKTASSEQYF

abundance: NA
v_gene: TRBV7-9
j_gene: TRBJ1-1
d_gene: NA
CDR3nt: TGTGCCAGCAGCTTACCGACAAAGAACACTGAAGCTTTCTTT
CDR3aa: CASSLPTKNTEAFF

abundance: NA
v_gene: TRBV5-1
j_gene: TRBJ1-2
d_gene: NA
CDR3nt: TGCGCCAGCCGCCAGGAAGGGGATGGCTACACCTTC
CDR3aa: CASRQEGDGYTF

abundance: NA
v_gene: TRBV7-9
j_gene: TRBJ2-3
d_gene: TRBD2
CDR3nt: TGTGCTAACCAGCGGGAGGGCAACTCAGATACGCAGTATTTT
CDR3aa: CANQREGNSDTQYF

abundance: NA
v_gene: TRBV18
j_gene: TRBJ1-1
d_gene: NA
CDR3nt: TGTGCCAGCTCACTCTCTATTCAGGGAAGGACTGAAGCTTTCTTT
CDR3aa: CASSLSIQGRTEAFF

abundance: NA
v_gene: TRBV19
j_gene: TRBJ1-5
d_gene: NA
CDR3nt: TGTGCCGGGGGCCTTGGGCGCAATCAGCCCCAGCATTTT
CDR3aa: CAGGLGRNQPQHF

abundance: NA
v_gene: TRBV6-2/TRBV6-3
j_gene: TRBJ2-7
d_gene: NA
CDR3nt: TGTGCCAGCAGCACCACCGCCGGGGCACCCCACGAGCAGTACTTC
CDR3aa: CASSTTAGAPHEQYF

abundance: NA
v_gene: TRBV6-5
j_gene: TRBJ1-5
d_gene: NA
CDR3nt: TGTGCCAGCAGTTACTCGTCAGGGACTCAGCCCCAGCATTTT
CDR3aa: CASSYSSGTQPQHF

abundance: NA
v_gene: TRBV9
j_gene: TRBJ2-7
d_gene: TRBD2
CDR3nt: TGTGCCAGCAACCCGGGGGGGGCCCACAACGAGCAGTACTTC
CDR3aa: CASNPGGAHNEQYF

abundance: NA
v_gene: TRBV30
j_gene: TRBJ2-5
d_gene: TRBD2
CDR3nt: TGTGCCTGGAGCTTTAGCGGGAGTATCAAAGAGACCCAGTACTTC
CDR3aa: CAWSFSGSIKETQYF

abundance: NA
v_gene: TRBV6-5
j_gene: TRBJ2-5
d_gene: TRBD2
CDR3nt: TGTGCCTCCAAGAGGGGAGGGGTGGAGACCCAGTACTTC
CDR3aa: CASKRGGVETQYF

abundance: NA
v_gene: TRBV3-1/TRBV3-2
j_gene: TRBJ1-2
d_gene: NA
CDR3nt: TGTGCCAGCAGCCTCGCCCGGGGGTTGGGTGGCTACACCTTC
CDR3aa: CASSLARGLGGYTF

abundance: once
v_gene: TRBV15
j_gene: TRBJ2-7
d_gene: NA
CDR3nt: TGTGCCACCAGCAGAGAGGCAGATGAGCAGTACTTC
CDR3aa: CATSREADEQYF

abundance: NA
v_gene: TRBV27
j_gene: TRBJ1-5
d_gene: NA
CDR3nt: TGTGCCAGCAGTTGGGCAGCCGATCAGCCCCAGCATTTT
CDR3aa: CASSWAADQPQHF

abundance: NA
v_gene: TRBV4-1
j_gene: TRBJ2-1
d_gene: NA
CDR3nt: TGCGCCAGCAGCCAAGATATCTTACTAGGTTTTTACAATGAGCAGTTCTTC
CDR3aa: CASSQDILLGFYNEQFF

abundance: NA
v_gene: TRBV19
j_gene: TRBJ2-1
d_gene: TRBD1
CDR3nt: TGTGCCAGTAGAGACCTCAACAGGGGTGAGCAGTTCTTC
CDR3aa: CASRDLNRGEQFF

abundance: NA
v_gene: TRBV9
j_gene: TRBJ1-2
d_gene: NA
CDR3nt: TGTGCCAGCAGCCCAGATAGGGGCGGCTACACCTTC
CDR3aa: CASSPDRGGYTF

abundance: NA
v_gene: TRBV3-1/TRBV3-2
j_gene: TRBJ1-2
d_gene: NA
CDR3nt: TGTGCCAGCAGCCAAGTTGCGCCTGGGTTAAGCGGCTACACCTTC
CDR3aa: CASSQVAPGLSGYTF

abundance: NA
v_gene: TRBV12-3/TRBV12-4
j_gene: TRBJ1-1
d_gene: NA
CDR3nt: TGTGCCACTCGGCGGGGGGGGAACACTGAAGCTTTCTTT
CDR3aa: CATRRGGNTEAFF

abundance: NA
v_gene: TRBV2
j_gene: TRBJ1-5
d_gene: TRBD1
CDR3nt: TGTGCCAGCAGTGACAGGGGGATGAACAATCAGCCCCAGCATTTT
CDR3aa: CASSDRGMNNQPQHF

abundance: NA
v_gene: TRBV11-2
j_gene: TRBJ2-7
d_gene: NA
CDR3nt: TGTGCCAGCAGCTTGGGGCCGGGGGCCTACGAGCAGTACTTC
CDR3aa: CASSLGPGAYEQYF

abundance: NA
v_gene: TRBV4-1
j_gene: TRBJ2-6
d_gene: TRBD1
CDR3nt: TGCGCCAGCAGCCAAATCAGGGGGTCTGGGGCCAACGTCCTGACTTTC
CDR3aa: CASSQIRGSGANVLTF

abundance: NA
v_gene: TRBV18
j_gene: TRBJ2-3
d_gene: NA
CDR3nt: TGTGCCAGCTCGTCTGGAGTGAGTGTCACGCAGTATTTT
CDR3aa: CASSSGVSVTQYF

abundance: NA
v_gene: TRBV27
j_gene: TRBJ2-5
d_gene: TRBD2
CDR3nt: TGTGCCAGCAGTTCCGGGGGGGGGCTTCTTGAGACCCAGTACTTC
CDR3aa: CASSSGGGLLETQYF

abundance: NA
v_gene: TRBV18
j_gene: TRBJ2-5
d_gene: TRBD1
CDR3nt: TGTGCCAGCTCGACAACAGGGGTCCTCCAAGAGACCCAGTACTTC
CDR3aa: CASSTTGVLQETQYF

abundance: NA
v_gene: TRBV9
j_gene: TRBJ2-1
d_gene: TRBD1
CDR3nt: TGTGCCAGCAGCGTGAGGGACAGGTACAATGAGCAGTTCTTC
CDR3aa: CASSVRDRYNEQFF